This entry lists 5 T cell receptor beta chains sequenced from one sample in a study of neurological immune-mediated disorders. Described time point: longitudinal time-point 2. TCRdb reprocessed the 5' RACE reads with MiXCR, giving one entry per CDR3 protein. The sample lists 100,000 or so distinct CDR3 sequences; less than 15% were seen once. The source material was PBMCs. The receptor set was obtained from a female donor with HTLV-1-associated myelopathy (HAM/TSP).

Ten or more counts support this clonotype. The rearrangement uses TRBV12-3 or TRBV12-4 and TRBJ2-7, with TRBD1 identical over 7 bases. The junction had 10 bases not matched to a gene; V was cut back by 6 bases and J by 5 bases. This CDR3 has 14 residues. For the CDR3, the DNA is TGTGCCAGCAGCGACAGGGCCCGGAAAAACGAGCAGTACTTC. Its protein is CASSDRARKNEQYF.

The rearrangement links TRBV29-1 to TRBJ2-5, with 8 bases that match TRBD2. The V segment lost 7 bases and the J segment 3 bases; nucleotides outside the gene matches: 7. This CDR3 is 13 amino acids long. Germline CDR1 reads SQVTM; CDR2 reads ANQGSEA. CDR3 DNA: TGCAGCGGGAACCAGCGGGGGAAAGAGACCCAGTACTTC. Translated, it gives CSGNQRGKETQYF.

This clonotype was seen ten or more times. This sequence joins TRBV6-5 and TRBJ1-2, with unresolved D. Germline assignment: CDR1 MNHEY and CDR2 SVGAGI. This CDR3 is built from 15 residues. Trimming pared 0 bases from V and 2 bases from J, leaving 10 bases between. The CDR3 DNA sequence: TGTGCCAGCAGTTACTCGATATACAAGAACTATGGCTACACCTTC. Translated, it gives CASSYSIYKNYGYTF.

The table lists this clonotype with many counts. This chain links TRBV5-1 with TRBJ2-1; D is possibly TRBD1 or TRBD2 (5 bases each). The CDR3 covers 16 residues. Germline V lookup: CDR1 SGHRS, CDR2 YFSETQ. V gave up 3 bases and J gave up 8 bases, with 21 bases separating them. CDR3 sequence (DNA): TGCGCCAGCAGCTCGCTGAGGGACGTGAATGGCGATGAGCAGTTCTTC. Encoded protein: CASSSLRDVNGDEQFF.

The chain couples TRBV5-1 to TRBJ2-5; TRBD1 aligns across 8 bases. The germline V gene has CDR1 SGHRS and CDR2 YFSETQ. The length of the CDR3 is 16 residues. Unmatched junction bases numbered 10, after V lost 5 bases and J lost 1 base. CDR3 DNA: TGCGCCAGCAGTTGGCTTCAGGGACAGGCCCAAGAGACCCAGTACTTC. Translation: CASSWLQGQAQETQYF. The full variable domain, in which reference TRBV5-1 and TRBJ2-5 provide the parts outside the CDR3, is KAGVTQTPRYLIKTRGQQVTLSCSPISGHRSVSWYQQTPGQGLQFLFEYFSETQRNKGNFPGRFSGRQFSNSRSEMNVSTLELGDSALYLCASSWLQGQAQETQYFGPGTRLLVL.